The clone carrying this T cell receptor beta chain turned up a few times. Antigen unknown. Using a J-beta primer mix together with a sample-barcoded 5' primer, a second PCR was run for roughly 6 to 12 cycles. TCRdb reprocessed the 5' RACE reads via MiXCR and lists one record per CDR3 protein. The table lists some 760,000 distinct CDR3 sequences, just under 25% of them singletons. The V end was cut by 9 bases, the J end by 4 bases, with 13 bases between. Germline loops: CDR1 MNHNS, CDR2 SASEGT. The CDR3 has 14 amino acids. The sample is drawn from a study of blood T cells in healthy people across ages. Study-level findings and limits: Per-million-T-cell TCR beta diversity fell roughly linearly with age.

The sample also formed part of further work on T cells of mothers and their children.

The receptor was isolated from a boy aged 5 to 17 in good health. The chain carries TRBV6-1 and TRBJ2-6, with D unresolved. Material: blood. The CDR3 bases are TGTGCCAGTATCTCCGGCGCGGGGGCCAACGTCCTGACTTTC. Its translation: CASISGAGANVLTF.